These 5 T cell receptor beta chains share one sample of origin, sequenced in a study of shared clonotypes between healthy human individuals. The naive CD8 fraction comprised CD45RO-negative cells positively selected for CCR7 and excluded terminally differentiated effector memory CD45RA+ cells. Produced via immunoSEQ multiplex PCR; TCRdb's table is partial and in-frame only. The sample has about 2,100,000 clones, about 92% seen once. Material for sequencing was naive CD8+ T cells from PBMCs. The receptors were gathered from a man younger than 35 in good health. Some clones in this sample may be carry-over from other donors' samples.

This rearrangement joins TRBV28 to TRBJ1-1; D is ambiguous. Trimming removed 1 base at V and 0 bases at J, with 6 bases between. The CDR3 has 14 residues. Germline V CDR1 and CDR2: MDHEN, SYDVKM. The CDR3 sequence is CASSLLEMNTEAFF. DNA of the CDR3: TGTGCCAGCAGTTTATTGGAGATGAACACTGAAGCTTTCTTT.

The CDR3 DNA sequence: TGTGCCAGCAGCGCAACAGTTTACACCGGGGAGCTGTTTTTT. Encoded protein: CASSATVYTGELFF. J is TRBJ2-2 and V is TRBV28; D not resolved. Looked up from germline, CDR1 is MDHEN and CDR2 is SYDVKM. Deletions cut 6 bases from V and 3 bases from J, with 11 bases between. This CDR3 has 14 residues. The entire variable domain, with the rest obtained from reference TRBV28 and TRBJ2-2, is as follows: DVKVTQSSRYLVKRTGEKVFLECVQDMDHENMFWYRQDPGLGLRLIYFSYDVKMKEKGDIPEGYSVSREKKERFSLILESASTNQTSMYLCASSATVYTGELFFGEGSRLTVL.

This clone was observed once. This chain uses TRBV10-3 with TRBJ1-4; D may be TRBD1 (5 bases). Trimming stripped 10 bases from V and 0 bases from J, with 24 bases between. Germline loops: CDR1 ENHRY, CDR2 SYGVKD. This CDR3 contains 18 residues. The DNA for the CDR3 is TGTGCCACCGAACCGGGACCTAGGAAGACTGCAACTAATGAAAAACTGTTTTTT. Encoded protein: CATEPGPRKTATNEKLFF.

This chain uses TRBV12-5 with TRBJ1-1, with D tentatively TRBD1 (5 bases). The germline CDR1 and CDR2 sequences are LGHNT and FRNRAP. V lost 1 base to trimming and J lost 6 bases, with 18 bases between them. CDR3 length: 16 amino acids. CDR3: CASGLAPGTATPEAFF. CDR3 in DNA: TGTGCTAGTGGTTTGGCCCCCGGGACCGCTACACCTGAAGCTTTCTTT.

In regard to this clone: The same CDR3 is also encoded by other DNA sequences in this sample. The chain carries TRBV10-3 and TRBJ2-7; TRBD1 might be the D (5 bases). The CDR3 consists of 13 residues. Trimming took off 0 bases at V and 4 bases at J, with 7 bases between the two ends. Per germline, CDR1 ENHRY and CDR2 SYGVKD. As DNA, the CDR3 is TGTGCCATCAGTGAGTCTAGGGGATACGAGCAGTACTTC. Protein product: CAISESRGYEQYF.